This is a list of T cell receptor beta chains from one sample in a study of T cell responses to AZD1222 COVID-19 vaccine. Assay used: immunoSEQ multiplex PCR; TCRdb lists only in-frame clones, some missing. The sample carries approximately 56,000 clones, approximately 83% recorded once. The material was peripheral blood, obtained on day 0 of AZD1222 vaccination. These TCRs come from an adult in good health. Each CDR3 is given with its conserved first and last residue. A D gene is named only where the DNA matches it firmly. Size is stated for part of the rows, as once, few or many counts, or as a class when the clone is expanded.

TRBV6-5	TRBJ1-2	.	.	TGTGCCAGCAGAGACACAATTTTTGGCTACACCTTC	CASRDTIFGYTF
TRBV7-2	TRBJ2-3	TRBD2	.	TGTGCCAGCAGCAAAGGACTAGCGGCAGGCCTAGATACGCAGTATTTT	CASSKGLAAGLDTQYF
TRBV6-5	TRBJ1-1	TRBD1	.	TGTGCCACCGTACAGGGGGTGATGAGCTTCTTT	CATVQGVMSFF
TRBV6-1	TRBJ1-6	.	.	TGTGCCAGCAGTGAAAGGTTGGGACATCCCCTCCACTTT	CASSERLGHPLHF
TRBV10-2	TRBJ1-4	.	.	TGCGCCAGCAGTGTGCGGGGCAATCTTGAAAAACTGTTTTTT	CASSVRGNLEKLFF
TRBV28	TRBJ2-1	TRBD2	.	TGTGCCAGCAGTCCCCTCACTAGCGGCCTATACAATGAGCAGTTCTTC	CASSPLTSGLYNEQFF
TRBV11-2	TRBJ2-1	.	.	TGTGCCAGCAGCCACCAACCACGGGGGGCAGGTGAGCAGTTCTTC	CASSHQPRGAGEQFF
TRBV10-3	TRBJ1-1	.	.	TGTGCCATCAGTCTTAAGGGGGACACTGAAGCTTTCTTT	CAISLKGDTEAFF
TRBV6-5	TRBJ2-6	.	.	TGTGCCAGCACGCAGGGGTACTCTGGGGCCAACGTCCTGACTTTC	CASTQGYSGANVLTF
TRBV27	TRBJ1-6	.	.	TGTGCCAGCAGTTTTTTTTGGGTAAATTCACCCCTCCACTTT	CASSFFWVNSPLHF
TRBV12-3/TRBV12-4	TRBJ1-2	.	.	TGTGCCAGCAGTTTAGGCGGGGACGGTGGCTACACCTTC	CASSLGGDGGYTF
TRBV2	TRBJ1-2	TRBD1	.	TGTGCCAGCAGTGAAACAGGGGACCCCCTCTATGGCTACACCTTC	CASSETGDPLYGYTF
TRBV29-1	TRBJ1-2	.	.	TGCAGCGTTGATTTTGGCTACACCTTC	CSVDFGYTF
TRBV3-1/TRBV3-2	TRBJ2-3	.	.	TGTGCCAGCAGTCGAAGACAAGGCGGCAGCACAGATACGCAGTATTTT	CASSRRQGGSTDTQYF
TRBV6-5	TRBJ2-3	.	.	TGTGCCAGCAGTTACTTCGCTGCCGGAACAGATACGCAGTATTTT	CASSYFAAGTDTQYF
TRBV29-1	TRBJ1-1	TRBD1	once	TGCCCCCCTGGGACAGCCACTGAAGCTTTCTTT	CPPGTATEAFF
TRBV5-1	TRBJ2-5	.	.	TGCGCCAGCAGCCAGAACAAGGAGACCCAGTACTTC	CASSQNKETQYF
TRBV3-1/TRBV3-2	TRBJ2-7	.	.	TGTGCCAGCAGCCCCCGGGGGGCAGGGCTCCAAGAGCAGTACTTC	CASSPRGAGLQEQYF
TRBV19	TRBJ2-2	.	.	TGTGCCAGTACAGATCGGACGGCCGTCGGGGAGCTGTTTTTT	CASTDRTAVGELFF
TRBV7-7	TRBJ2-3	.	.	TGTGCTAGCAGCCCCAGAATCGGCACAGATACGCAGTATTTT	CASSPRIGTDTQYF
TRBV19	TRBJ1-4	TRBD1	.	TGTGCCAGTAGAGGGGGCAGACCTAATGAAAAACTGTTTTTT	CASRGGRPNEKLFF
TRBV3-1/TRBV3-2	TRBJ2-5	TRBD2	.	TGTGCCAGCAGCCAAGGGGTAGCGGGAGCCCAAGAGACCCAGTACTTC	CASSQGVAGAQETQYF
TRBV19	TRBJ1-1	.	few	TGTGCCAGTAGTACAAAGGGGGGCACTGAAGCTTTCTTT	CASSTKGGTEAFF
TRBV7-6	TRBJ2-4	.	.	TGTGCCAGCAGCTTCAGGGTCCTAGCCAAAAACATTCAGTACTTC	CASSFRVLAKNIQYF
TRBV7-9	TRBJ1-2	.	.	TGTGCCAGCAGCCTGCGGGACCGGGGACCTAATGGCTACACCTTC	CASSLRDRGPNGYTF
TRBV6-5	TRBJ1-1	.	.	TGTGCCAGCAGTTACCAGATGAACACTGAAGCTTTCTTT	CASSYQMNTEAFF
TRBV6-5	TRBJ1-5	.	.	TGTGCCACCCTCGGGGGGTTTAGCAATCAGCCCCAGCATTTT	CATLGGFSNQPQHF